These 6 T cell receptor beta chains share one sample of origin, sequenced in a study of T cell changes during pregnancy in multiple sclerosis. Here immunoSEQ multiplex PCR was the method, and the copy in TCRdb shows in-frame clones only, minus some. The sample lists around 30,000 clones, 75% to 95% occurring once. Sequenced here: CD8+ T cells from peripheral blood mononuclear cells, sampled before pregnancy. The receptors originated from a female donor with multiple sclerosis, enrolled in a pregnancy study.

The rearrangement links TRBV7-3 to TRBJ2-7; possibly TRBD1 for D (6 bases). The CDR3 is 15 amino acids. Trimming took 3 bases from V and 1 from J, leaving 13 bases between them. In germline, CDR1 is SGHTA, CDR2 FQGTGA. In DNA form, the CDR3 reads TGTGCCAGCAGCTTTTATGCAGGGGCGTCCTACGAGCAGTACTTC. Translating it yields CASSFYAGASYEQYF.

The rearrangement uses TRBV6-1 and TRBJ1-2; unclear D gene. V was clipped by 8 bases and J by 4 bases, with 17 bases between them. The CDR3 is made up of 14 amino acids. Germline values: CDR1 MNHNS, CDR2 SASEGT. Written as DNA, the CDR3 is TGTGCCAGCGTGGAGCCGGGTGGCGGCTATGGCTACACCTTC. Amino acid sequence: CASVEPGGGYGYTF.

The gene calls are TRBV7-6 and TRBJ2-5; 8 bases are shared with TRBD1. The last part of the DNA fits TRBJ2-7 better; the J call may be wrong. Germline loops: CDR1 SGHVS, CDR2 FNYEAQ. This CDR3 has 15 amino acids. The chain's CDR3 is CASSAAAGQVSEQYF. The CDR3 coding sequence is TGTGCCAGCAGCGCCGCCGCGGGACAGGTGTCCGAGCAGTACTTC.

The rearrangement joins TRBV7-9 to TRBJ2-1, with 8 bases lining up with TRBD1. Trimming took 4 bases from V and 1 from J; bases not matched to a gene: 9. The germline CDR1 and CDR2 sequences are SEHNR and FQNEAQ (reference sequence). The CDR3 contains 17 residues. CDR3 loop: CASSSRTGFSSYNEQFF. The CDR3 coding sequence is TGTGCCAGCAGCTCGAGGACAGGGTTCTCGTCCTACAATGAGCAGTTCTTC.

The V and J genes are TRBV5-1 and TRBJ2-1; D may be TRBD1 (7 bases). The CDR3 covers 15 residues. CDR1 is SGHRS and CDR2 is YFSETQ in the germline V gene. Between the trimmed V and J ends, which lost 0 bases and 4 bases, there was a span of 11 bases. CDR3 sequence (DNA): TGCGCCAGCAGCTTGGAAGCAGGGGGGTACAATGAGCAGTTCTTC. Encoded protein: CASSLEAGGYNEQFF.

This chain connects TRBV7-8 to TRBJ1-3; D unresolved. The CDR3 contains 17 residues. Per the germline V gene, CDR1 is SGHVS and CDR2 is FQNEAQ. V was shortened by 2 bases and J by 0 bases, with 14 bases between the two germline ends. The chain's CDR3 is CASSLLLPDNSGNTIYF. The CDR3 nucleotides are TGTGCCAGCAGCTTATTGCTGCCTGACAACTCTGGAAACACCATATATTTT.